The next 22 T cell receptor beta chains were all read from a single sample in a study of blood T cell repertoires in COVID-19. The repertoire was sequenced with immunoSEQ multiplex PCR; TCRdb's copy has only in-frame clones and lacks some. The data contain hundreds of thousands of clones, 88% of them singletons. The sample taken for sequencing was PBMCs or T cells enriched from blood (not recorded which). Source of these receptors: a woman aged 45-65 years who had recovered from COVID-19.

The chain joins TRBV7-8 to TRBJ2-3; TRBD2 matches at 10 bases. Germline lookup yields CDR1 SGHVS and CDR2 FQNEAQ. The CDR3 consists of 16 residues. After removal of 5 bases from V and 0 bases from J, the junction contained 5 bases not matched to a gene. Here the CDR3 DNA reads TGTGCCAGCAGCCCAGGACTAGCGGTTAGCACAGATACGCAGTATTTT. Translating gives CASSPGLAVSTDTQYF.

The CDR3: CASSWSLAGENYEQYF. The CDR3 DNA is TGTGCCAGCAGCTGGAGCCTAGCGGGAGAAAACTACGAGCAGTACTTC. The gene calls are TRBV5-4 and TRBJ2-7; 10 bases fit TRBD2. This CDR3 comprises 16 residues. The germline V gene encodes CDR1 SGHNT and CDR2 YYREEE (reference sequence). Germline trimming cut 3 bases from V and 3 bases from J; bases unmatched to any gene: 9. Based on the CDR3 plus reference TRBV5-4 and TRBJ2-7, the full variable domain is ETGVTQSPTHLIKTRGQQVTLRCSSQSGHNTVSWYQQALGQGPQFIFQYYREEENGRGNFPPRFSGLQFPNYSSELNVNALELDDSALYLCASSWSLAGENYEQYFGPGTRLTVT.

The chain combines TRBV27 with TRBJ2-7, with 8 bases matching TRBD1. V lost 5 bases to trimming and J lost 5 bases; unmatched junction nucleotides: 8. CDR1 is MNHEY and CDR2 is SMNVEV in the germline V gene (reference sequence). CDR3 size: 14 residues. CDR3 bases: TGTGCCAGCAGTCCACGGACAGGGTGGGACGAGCAGTACTTC. This sequence encodes CASSPRTGWDEQYF.

The chain carries TRBV6-6 and TRBJ2-7; 7 positions agree with TRBD2. Germline-derived CDR1 and CDR2 are MNHNY and SVGAGI (reference sequence). The CDR3 extends over 14 amino acids. Trimming cost V 2 bases and J 3 bases; bases outside gene matches: 4. CDR3 amino acids: CASSYREAYYEQYF. In DNA, the CDR3 is TGTGCCAGCAGTTACCGGGAGGCGTACTACGAGCAGTACTTC.

The gene calls are TRBV14 and TRBJ1-2; tentatively, D is TRBD1 (5 bases). V was pared by 1 base and J by 5 bases, with 8 bases between. Germline V gives CDR1 SGHDN, CDR2 FVKESK. This CDR3 spans 13 amino acids. CDR3 sequence (DNA): TGTGCCAGCAGCCAAGTCGACAGTTATGGCTACACCTTC. Translation gives CASSQVDSYGYTF.

The chain links TRBV13 to TRBJ1-1; TRBD1 agrees at 8 bases. Unmatched junction bases numbered 5, after V lost 5 bases and J lost 6 bases. This CDR3 is built from 13 residues. Germline CDR1 is PRHDT and CDR2 is FYEKMQ (reference sequence). The CDR3: CASSKTGVSEAFF. The CDR3 nucleotides read TGTGCCAGCAGCAAGACAGGGGTCTCTGAAGCTTTCTTT.

This sequence joins TRBV29-1 and TRBJ2-2, with D maybe TRBD1 (5 bases). Per germline, CDR1 SQVTM and CDR2 ANQGSEA. The germline V and J ends were trimmed by 0 bases and 5 bases, with 13 bases remaining between them. CDR3 length equals 15 residues. The CDR3 DNA reads as TGCAGCGTTGAAGATAAAGGGGCGCGGACCGGGGAGCTGTTTTTT. It encodes CSVEDKGARTGELFF.

In this sample, this clone turned up a few times. The chain is built from TRBV6-2 or TRBV6-3 and TRBJ1-1, with D possibly being TRBD1 (6 bases). CDR1 is MNHEY and CDR2 is SVGEGT in the germline V gene. V was pared by 4 bases and J by 1 base, with 7 bases between. The CDR3 totals 13 residues. CDR3 region: CASSWGQNTEAFF. In nucleotides, the CDR3 is TGTGCCAGCAGTTGGGGACAGAACACTGAAGCTTTCTTT.

The rearrangement uses TRBV12-3 or TRBV12-4 and TRBJ2-7; 7 bases line up with TRBD1. The trim removed 7 bases at V and 3 bases at J, leaving 3 bases unmatched. The length of the CDR3 is 12 residues. CDR3 residues: CASTGQYYEQYF. The CDR3 DNA reads TGTGCCAGCACGGGACAGTACTACGAGCAGTACTTC.

The V gene is TRBV5-1, the J gene TRBJ2-1; D is perhaps TRBD2 (5 bases). With 1 base removed from V and 4 bases from J, the gap between germline ends came to 9 bases. In germline, CDR1 is SGHRS, CDR2 YFSETQ. The CDR3 length is 14 residues. In DNA, the CDR3 is TGCGCCAGCAGCTTGAACGGGGATTACAATGAGCAGTTCTTC. Translation gives CASSLNGDYNEQFF.

V gene TRBV7-2 combines with J gene TRBJ2-5; no firm D call. Trimming took 5 bases from V and 5 from J, leaving 24 bases between them. Per germline, CDR1 SGHTA and CDR2 FQGNSA. The CDR3 covers 17 residues. Written as DNA, the CDR3 is TGTGCCAGCAGCCCAAGACTCGGTTCTGAAGGTGGGGAGACCCAGTACTTC. Translation gives CASSPRLGSEGGETQYF.

The chain recombines TRBV15 with TRBJ1-5, with D tentatively TRBD1 (5 bases). Germline assignment: CDR1 LNHNV and CDR2 YYDKDF (reference sequence). The CDR3 has 14 residues. Deletions cut 3 bases from V and 7 bases from J, with 13 bases between. DNA for the CDR3: TGTGCCACCAGCAGGGGGGGGATGGGGCAGCCCCAGCATTTT. Its translation is CATSRGGMGQPQHF.

The chain's CDR3 is CASSQGLNYEQYF. In DNA form, the CDR3 reads TGTGCCAGCAGCCAAGGACTAAACTACGAGCAGTACTTC. This chain connects TRBV3-1 (or the pseudogene TRBV3-2) to TRBJ2-7; maybe TRBD2 (5 bases). The V gene's germline CDR1 is LGHDT and CDR2 YNNKEL (reference sequence). Trimming took 1 base from V and 3 from J, leaving 7 bases between them. This CDR3 has 13 residues.

Only a few counts were recorded for this clone. V and J are TRBV29-1 and TRBJ2-7, with a tentative D call TRBD2 (6 bases). Looked up from germline, CDR1 is SQVTM and CDR2 is ANQGSEA. The V gene lost 1 base and the J gene lost 7 bases, with 11 bases spanning the gap. There are 12 residues in the CDR3. The chain's CDR3 is CSVEAGADEQYF. Written as DNA, the CDR3 is TGCAGCGTTGAAGCGGGAGCGGATGAGCAGTACTTC.

This clone was observed a handful of times. The rearrangement uses TRBV2 and TRBJ1-6; D unclear. Germline assignment: CDR1 SNHLY and CDR2 FYNNEI. Between the trimmed V and J ends, which lost 7 bases and 7 bases, there was a span of 14 bases. This CDR3 is 14 amino acids long. CDR3 DNA: TGTGCCAGCACTAATAATGCGATAAATTCACCCCTCCACTTT. Its protein is CASTNNAINSPLHF. The full variable domain, completed using reference TRBV2 and TRBJ1-6, is EPEVTQTPSHQVTQMGQEVILRCVPISNHLYFYWYRQILGQKVEFLVSFYNNEISEKSEIFDDQFSVERPDGSNFTLKIRSTKLEDSAMYFCASTNNAINSPLHFGNGTRLTVT.

This rearrangement joins TRBV4-2 to TRBJ2-3, with D tentatively TRBD2 (6 bases). The CDR3 is 14 residues long. V was cut by 4 bases and J by 1 base, with 9 bases left in between. Germline V lookup: CDR1 LGHNA, CDR2 YNFKEQ. CDR3 coding DNA: TGTGCCAGCAGCCCCTCTAGCGGCACAGATACGCAGTATTTT. It specifies CASSPSSGTDTQYF.

This clone was detected a few times. J is TRBJ1-2 and V is TRBV4-3; a possible D gene is TRBD1 (5 bases). V dropped 4 bases and J dropped 5 bases, with 17 bases sitting between them. The germline V gene encodes CDR1 LGHNA and CDR2 YSLEER. The CDR3 contains 15 residues. The CDR3: CASSRTRGAGYGYTF. The CDR3 nucleotides are TGCGCCAGCAGCCGCACAAGGGGCGCAGGTTATGGCTACACCTTC.

Turning to this clone: One end of the junction does not line up with germline, which may come from a read error. V is TRBV12-3 or TRBV12-4 and J is TRBJ1-2, with 8 bases aligning to TRBD1. The CDR3 runs to 12 residues. Here the CDR3 reads CASSSQGTGILF. The CDR3 DNA is TGTGCCAGCAGTTCGCAGGGGACAGGTATCCTCTTC.

The chain combines TRBV19 with TRBJ2-1, with TRBD2 matching over 10 bases. CDR3 length: 14 residues. V lost 9 bases to trimming and J lost 6 bases; unmatched junction nucleotides: 8. Germline CDR1 is LNHDA and CDR2 is SQIVND (reference sequence). In nucleotides, the CDR3 is TGTGCCAGCCAGGCTAGCGGGAGCTCCAATGAGCAGTTCTTC. Amino acid sequence: CASQASGSSNEQFF.

This rearrangement joins TRBV5-1 to TRBJ1-2, with TRBD1 identical over 7 bases. This CDR3 comprises 15 residues. V was clipped by 2 bases and J by 2 bases; unmatched bases: 6. Per the germline V gene, CDR1 is SGHRS and CDR2 is YFSETQ. The CDR3 DNA reads TGCGCCAGCAGCTTTCAGGGGGACACCAACTATGGCTACACCTTC. Protein: CASSFQGDTNYGYTF. The variable domain in full, completed from reference TRBV5-1 and TRBJ1-2, reads KAGVTQTPRYLIKTRGQQVTLSCSPISGHRSVSWYQQTPGQGLQFLFEYFSETQRNKGNFPGRFSGRQFSNSRSEMNVSTLELGDSALYLCASSFQGDTNYGYTFGSGTRLTVV.

This sequence joins TRBV6-5 and TRBJ2-1; D unresolved. CDR1 MNHEY and CDR2 SVGAGI come from the germline V gene. Trimming cost V 4 bases and J 9 bases, with 13 bases left between them. The CDR3 has 13 residues. The CDR3 DNA reads as TGTGCCAGCAGTTCAACGGTCCGCGGTGAGCAGTTCTTC. It codes for CASSSTVRGEQFF.

The rearrangement links TRBV7-2 to TRBJ2-7; D is unresolved. The germline V and J ends were trimmed by 3 bases and 3 bases, with 6 bases remaining between them. The CDR3 has 12 amino acids. Germline-derived CDR1 and CDR2 are SGHTA and FQGNSA. In nucleotides, the CDR3 is TGTGCCAGCAGCTTTTCAGGCTACGAGCAGTACTTC. Encoded protein: CASSFSGYEQYF.